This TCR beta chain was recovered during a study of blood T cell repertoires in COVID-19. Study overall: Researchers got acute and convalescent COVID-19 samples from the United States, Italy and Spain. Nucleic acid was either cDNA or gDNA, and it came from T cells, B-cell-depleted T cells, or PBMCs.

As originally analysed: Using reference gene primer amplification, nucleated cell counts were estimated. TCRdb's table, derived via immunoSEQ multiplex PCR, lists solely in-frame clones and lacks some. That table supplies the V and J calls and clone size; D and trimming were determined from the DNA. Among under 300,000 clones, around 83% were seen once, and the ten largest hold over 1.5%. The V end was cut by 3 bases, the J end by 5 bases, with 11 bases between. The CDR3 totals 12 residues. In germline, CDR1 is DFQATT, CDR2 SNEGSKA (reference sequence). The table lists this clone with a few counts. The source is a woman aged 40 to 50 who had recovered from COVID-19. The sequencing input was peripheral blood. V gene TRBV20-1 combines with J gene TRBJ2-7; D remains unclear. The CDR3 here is CSASNILHEQYF. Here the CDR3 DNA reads TGCAGTGCTAGTAACATCCTCCACGAGCAGTACTTC.